These T cell receptor beta chains were read from a single sample in a study of T cell responses to AZD1222 COVID-19 vaccine. Generated by immunoSEQ multiplex PCR, the TCRdb table keeps only in-frame clones and is missing some. The sample consists of 130,000 to 150,000 clones, roughly 86% of them appearing once. The specimen comprised peripheral blood, sampled 28 days after the second dose of the MenACWY control vaccine. All receptors derive from an adult who received the MenACWY meningococcal vaccine as a control. The CDR3 runs from the conserved cysteine through the conserved F or W. The order of the fields is clone size, J gene, V gene, D gene, CDR3 DNA, CDR3 protein. The D gene is left open where the match is weak. Size is omitted from some rows. Given values are once, few, many or a class for expanded clones.

>NA|TRBJ2-1|TRBV3-1/TRBV3-2|TRBD2
TGTGCCAGCAGCCAGGGACTAGAGCACAATGAGCAGTTCTTC
CASSQGLEHNEQFF
>NA|TRBJ1-6|TRBV5-4|NA
TGTGCCAGCAGCTTGCGGCAGCTTAATTCACCCCTCCACTTT
CASSLRQLNSPLHF
>NA|TRBJ1-6|TRBV7-9|TRBD1
TGTGCCAGCAGCTCTGGACAGGGTGATTCACCCCTCCACTTT
CASSSGQGDSPLHF
>NA|TRBJ1-2|TRBV7-2|NA
TGTGCCAGCAGCCAGCAATCTACGACAGCTTCTAACTATGGCTACACCTTC
CASSQQSTTASNYGYTF
>once|TRBJ1-6|TRBV10-3|TRBD1
TGTGCCATCAGTTTAGCGTCCGGGACAGCTAATTCACCCCTCCACTTT
CAISLASGTANSPLHF
>NA|TRBJ1-4|TRBV7-2|NA
TGTGCCAGCAGCTTAGGTTCGGGGGGGGTCGAAAAACTGTTTTTT
CASSLGSGGVEKLFF
>NA|TRBJ1-5|TRBV28|NA
TGTGCCAGCAGTTTCCCGATTCAGCCCCAGCATTTT
CASSFPIQPQHF
>NA|TRBJ1-1|TRBV7-8|NA
TGTGCCAGCAGCTTAGATGGGGATTCGTACACTGAAGCTTTCTTT
CASSLDGDSYTEAFF
>NA|TRBJ2-7|TRBV19|NA
TGTGCCAGTATGGGAACAGGAGGATCCTACGAGCAGTACTTC
CASMGTGGSYEQYF
>NA|TRBJ2-1|TRBV7-7|TRBD2
TGTGCTAGCAGTTATGTAGCGGGAGGGCCCCATGAGCAGTTCTTC
CASSYVAGGPHEQFF